The 8 T cell receptor beta chains listed next were all sequenced from one sample in a study of OX40 agonist ivuxolimab in advanced cancers. The data were produced by immunoSEQ multiplex PCR, yet TCRdb's version contains in-frame clones alone and is incomplete. Among around 94,000 clones listed, 92% were seen once. Specimen: CD4+ or CD8+ T cells sorted from blood, collected in a trial of the OX40 agonist ivuxolimab. These receptors originate from an adult with an advanced solid tumor such as melanoma, head and neck, liver or kidney cancer.

V is TRBV21-1 and J is TRBJ2-3; TRBD2, the D gene given by the table, was not confirmed from the DNA. TRBV21-1 counts as a pseudogene. This CDR3 spans 16 amino acids. In nucleotides, the CDR3 is TGTGCCAGCAGCAAAGTCCCAGAGGCCGGGTCAGATACGCAGTATTTT. It encodes CASSKVPEAGSDTQYF.

The V and J genes are TRBV5-5 and TRBJ2-5, with 14 bases aligning to TRBD2. This CDR3 region has 16 residues. Germline-derived CDR1 and CDR2 are SGHKS and YYEKEE (reference sequence). Unmatched junction bases numbered 3, after V lost 3 bases and J lost 2 bases. The DNA for the CDR3 is TGTGCCAGCAGCTCGTGGACTAGCGGGGGGCAAGAGACCCAGTACTTC. Protein sequence: CASSSWTSGGQETQYF.

The V gene is TRBV11-2, the J gene TRBJ2-1; D may be TRBD1 (5 bases). The CDR3 totals 15 residues. Trimming removed 5 bases at V and 10 bases at J, with 21 bases between. The V gene's germline CDR1 is SGHAT and CDR2 FQNNGV. The DNA for the CDR3 is TGTGCCAGCAGCCTCAACAAGGGGCGCGCAAGGGAGCAGTTCTTC. It translates to CASSLNKGRAREQFF.

The chain combines TRBV5-4 with TRBJ2-7; D ambiguous. The V and J ends lost 0 bases and 0 bases respectively, with 10 bases between them. CDR1 SGHNT and CDR2 YYREEE come from the germline V gene (reference sequence). This CDR3 contains 15 residues. The CDR3 loop is CASSLELHSSYEQYF. The CDR3 DNA sequence: TGTGCCAGCAGCTTGGAGCTTCACAGCTCCTACGAGCAGTACTTC.

The rearrangement uses TRBV28 and TRBJ1-2; D may be TRBD1 (6 bases). Germline lookup yields CDR1 MDHEN and CDR2 SYDVKM. V shed 4 bases and J shed 6 bases, with 15 bases lying between them. The CDR3 contains 14 residues. The DNA for the CDR3 is TGTGCCAGCAGTTACCACAGGGTTTGGGATGGCTACACCTTC. Protein product: CASSYHRVWDGYTF.

The gene calls are TRBV19 and TRBJ1-4; weak D call: TRBD1 (5 bases). CDR1 LNHDA and CDR2 SQIVND come from the germline V gene (reference sequence). This CDR3 has 14 residues. V was cut by 8 bases and J by 0 bases, with 10 bases left in between. CDR3 sequence: CASAWGPTNEKLFF. CDR3 bases: TGTGCCAGTGCCTGGGGACCAACTAATGAAAAACTGTTTTTT. Full variable domain (outside the CDR3, taken from reference TRBV19 and TRBJ1-4): DGGITQSPKYLFRKEGQNVTLSCEQNLNHDAMYWYRQDPGQGLRLIYYSQIVNDFQKGDIAEGYSVSREKKESFPLTVTSAQKNPTAFYLCASAWGPTNEKLFFGSGTQLSVL.

The chain combines TRBV30 with TRBJ2-1; D remains unclear. The CDR3 runs to 12 residues. V lost 1 base to trimming and J lost 10 bases, with 11 bases between them. Per the germline V gene, CDR1 is GTSNPN and CDR2 is SVGIG (reference sequence). CDR3 protein: CAWSASVREQFF. In DNA form, the CDR3 reads TGTGCCTGGAGTGCTTCCGTCAGGGAGCAGTTCTTC.

In this sample, this clone turned up once. J is TRBJ1-5 and V is TRBV7-2; TRBD1 matches at 9 bases. The length of the CDR3 is 17 residues. The ends lost 3 bases at V and 6 bases at J; junction bases unmatched: 12. Looked up from germline, CDR1 is SGHTA and CDR2 is FQGNSA. The DNA for the CDR3 is TGTGCCAGCAGCTTTCTTAGCCCGGGACAGGGTAGTCAGCCCCAGCATTTT. It specifies CASSFLSPGQGSQPQHF. Filled out from reference TRBV7-2 and TRBJ1-5, the complete variable domain reads GAGVSQSPSNKVTEKGKDVELRCDPISGHTALYWYRQSLGQGLEFLIYFQGNSAPDKSGLPSDRFSAERTGGSVSTLTIQRTQQEDSAVYLCASSFLSPGQGSQPQHFGDGTRLSIL.